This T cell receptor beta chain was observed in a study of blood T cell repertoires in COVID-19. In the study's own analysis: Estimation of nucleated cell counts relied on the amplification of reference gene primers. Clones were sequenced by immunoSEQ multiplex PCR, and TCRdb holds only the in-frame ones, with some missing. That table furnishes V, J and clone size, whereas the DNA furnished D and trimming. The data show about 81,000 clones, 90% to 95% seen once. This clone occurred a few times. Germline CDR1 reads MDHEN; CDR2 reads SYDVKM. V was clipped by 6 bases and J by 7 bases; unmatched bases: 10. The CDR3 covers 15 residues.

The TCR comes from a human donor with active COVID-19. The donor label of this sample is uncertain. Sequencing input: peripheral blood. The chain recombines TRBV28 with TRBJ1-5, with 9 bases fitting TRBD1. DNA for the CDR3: TGTGCCAGCAGCATCGGGACAGGGCAGTTGCAGCCCCAGCATTTT. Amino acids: CASSIGTGQLQPQHF. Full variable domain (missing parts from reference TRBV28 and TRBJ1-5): DVKVTQSSRYLVKRTGEKVFLECVQDMDHENMFWYRQDPGLGLRLIYFSYDVKMKEKGDIPEGYSVSREKKERFSLILESASTNQTSMYLCASSIGTGQLQPQHFGDGTRLSIL.